Below are 17 T cell receptor beta chains sequenced from a single sample in a study of T-cell reconstitution after alpha-beta-depleted transplantation in children. Unique molecular identifiers were used in preparing the TCRbeta library. MiXCR, applied by TCRdb to the PCR reads, yields one record per CDR3 protein. The sample consists of 150,000 to 200,000 distinct CDR3 sequences, approximately 6% of them appearing once. The starting material was PBMCs, obtained before TCRalphabeta/CD19-depleted stem cell transplant. The receptors derive from a girl under three years old with combined immunodeficiency, due to receive a stem cell transplant.

This clonotype was seen many times. This chain links TRBV7-2 with TRBJ2-1; TRBD1 might be the D (6 bases). V lost 2 bases and J lost 4, with 24 bases in between. Germline loops: CDR1 SGHTA, CDR2 FQGNSA. The CDR3 runs 19 residues. The CDR3 nucleotides read TGTGCCAGCAGCTTACGCCGGACTCGGATTCTAAGGGGGTACAATGAGCAGTTCTTC. It is translated as CASSLRRTRILRGYNEQFF.

The sample holds many counts of this clonotype. The rearrangement joins TRBV12-3 or TRBV12-4 to TRBJ2-7, with D hard to call. The CDR3 spans 12 residues. Trimming cost V 5 bases and J 4 bases, with 9 bases left between them. The CDR3 loop reads CASSGQVYEQYF. The CDR3, as DNA: TGTGCCAGCAGTGGTCAAGTTTACGAGCAGTACTTC.

This clonotype was counted ten times or more. This chain links TRBV6-5 with TRBJ2-2, with D hard to call. The CDR3 has 12 amino acids. Trimming removed 6 bases from V and 5 bases from J, with 7 bases in between. CDR1 is MNHEY and CDR2 is SVGAGI in the germline V gene. CDR3 region: CASRLRTGELFF. CDR3 nucleotide sequence: TGTGCCAGCAGACTTAGGACCGGGGAGCTGTTTTTT.

There are many counts of this clonotype. This chain joins TRBV20-1 and TRBJ2-1; maybe TRBD1 (5 bases). This CDR3 is built from 11 residues. CDR1 DFQATT and CDR2 SNEGSKA come from the germline V gene (reference sequence). V lost 6 bases to trimming and J lost 5 bases, with 8 bases between them. The CDR3 DNA follows: TGCAGTGCAGGACAAGACAATGAGCAGTTCTTC. Translating it yields CSAGQDNEQFF.

This clonotype was counted ten times or more. The J gene is TRBJ1-5, the V gene TRBV20-1, with TRBD1 identical over 12 bases. The V and J ends lost 4 bases and 1 base, in that order; junction bases with no gene match: 5. CDR3 length: 16 amino acids. CDR1 and CDR2 (germline): DFQATT, SNEGSKA (reference sequence). The CDR3: CSAITGQGASNQPQHF. For the CDR3, the DNA is TGCAGTGCTATCACGGGACAGGGGGCGAGCAATCAGCCCCAGCATTTT.

Many counts were recorded for this clonotype. This sequence joins TRBV5-1 and TRBJ2-1; either TRBD1 or TRBD2 may fit D (5 bases each). Trimming took off 4 bases at V and 8 bases at J, with 22 bases between the two ends. CDR1 and CDR2 from the germline V gene are SGHRS and YFSETQ. The CDR3 extends over 16 amino acids. The CDR3: CASSPLRDLRGDEQFF. CDR3 DNA: TGCGCCAGCAGCCCACTCCGGGACCTCCGAGGCGATGAGCAGTTCTTC.

The table lists this clonotype with many counts. V is TRBV7-9 and J is TRBJ2-7; D gene unclear. This CDR3 is built from 13 residues. Trimming removed 3 bases from V and 3 bases from J, with 9 bases in between. Germline CDR1 is SEHNR and CDR2 is FQNEAQ (reference sequence). CDR3: CASSFRTDYEQYF. DNA for the CDR3: TGTGCCAGCAGCTTTCGTACAGACTACGAGCAGTACTTC.

V and J are TRBV20-1 and TRBJ1-1; TRBD1 is a possible D gene (6 bases). The CDR3 has 10 residues. CDR1 is DFQATT and CDR2 is SNEGSKA in the germline V gene (reference sequence). This CDR3 is CRGANTEAFF. The CDR3 DNA reads TGCAGGGGGGCGAACACTGAAGCTTTCTTT.

This clonotype was seen many times. The rearrangement joins TRBV4-1 to TRBJ1-1; D not resolved. The V end lost 0 bases, the J end lost 4 bases, and 12 bases lay between the germline ends. Germline values: CDR1 MGHRA, CDR2 YSYEKL. This CDR3 comprises 15 residues. CDR3 nucleotides: TGCGCCAGCAGCCAAGACGAAGGTAGCGGCACTGAAGCTTTCTTT. It encodes CASSQDEGSGTEAFF.

The chain employs TRBV18 and TRBJ2-7, with unresolved D. V shed 0 bases and J shed 10 bases, with 25 bases lying between them. CDR3 length equals 17 residues. CDR1 is KGHSH and CDR2 is LQKENI in the germline V gene. The CDR3 is CASSPPDPCRRPGAQYF. The CDR3 DNA reads TGTGCCAGCTCACCACCGGACCCCTGCAGGCGGCCTGGAGCCCAGTACTTC.

This clonotype appeared a few times. The gene calls are TRBV7-9 and TRBJ2-3; D not certain. The CDR3 is 14 residues long. In germline, CDR1 is SEHNR, CDR2 FQNEAQ (reference sequence). Trimming left V 4 bases short and J 4 bases short, with 12 bases between. The CDR3 region is CASSSESLADTQYF. For the CDR3, the DNA is TGTGCCAGCAGCTCGGAATCTTTGGCAGATACGCAGTATTTT. Complete variable domain (other parts from reference TRBV7-9 and TRBJ2-3): DTGVSQNPRHKITKRGQNVTFRCDPISEHNRLYWYRQTLGQGPEFLTYFQNEAQLEKSRLLSDRFSAERPKGSFSTLEIQRTEQGDSAMYLCASSSESLADTQYFGPGTRLTVL.

This clonotype showed up many times. This rearrangement joins TRBV20-1 to TRBJ2-5; unclear D gene. CDR1 is DFQATT and CDR2 is SNEGSKA in the germline V gene (reference sequence). The length of the CDR3 is 16 residues. V was pared by 0 bases and J by 2 bases, with 16 bases between. The CDR3 spells CSARDLGSTLQETQYF. The CDR3, as DNA: TGCAGTGCTAGAGATTTAGGATCCACGTTACAAGAGACCCAGTACTTC.

This clonotype has at least ten counts. The chain recombines TRBV2 with TRBJ2-7; D tentatively fits TRBD1 or TRBD2 (5 bases each). The CDR3 consists of 14 residues. The V gene lost 2 bases and the J gene lost 1 base, with 9 bases spanning the gap. Germline V gene lookup returns CDR1 SNHLY and CDR2 FYNNEI. DNA for the CDR3: TGTGCCAGCAGTGAATCAGGGAGATCCTACGAGCAGTACTTC. It yields the protein CASSESGRSYEQYF.

This clonotype has a count of ten or more. This rearrangement joins TRBV29-1 to TRBJ1-1; D gene uncertain. Trimming pared 5 bases from V and 4 bases from J, leaving 17 bases between. Germline CDR1 reads SQVTM; CDR2 reads ANQGSEA. The CDR3 loop spans 14 amino acids. CDR3 DNA: TGCAGCGTTTTTACGGTAGATCGTGGCACTGAAGCTTTCTTT. Its protein is CSVFTVDRGTEAFF.

The rearrangement joins TRBV2 to TRBJ2-2, with a tentative D call TRBD1 (6 bases). Trimming stripped 8 bases from V and 3 bases from J, with 10 bases between. The CDR3 consists of 13 residues. The germline gives CDR1 SNHLY, CDR2 FYNNEI. The CDR3 loop is CASYRVDTGELFF. In nucleotides, the CDR3 is TGTGCCAGCTACAGGGTGGACACCGGGGAGCTGTTTTTT.

The rearrangement uses TRBV6-2 or TRBV6-3 and TRBJ2-7; 9 nucleotides line up with TRBD1. Losses at the gene ends were 1 base for V and 3 bases for J; bases not matched to a gene: 10. This CDR3 is 17 amino acids long. Germline lookup yields CDR1 MNHEY and CDR2 SVGEGT. In nucleotides, the CDR3 is TGTGCCAGCAGTTACTGGGGACAGGGAAATCTCCTCTACGAGCAGTACTTC. Protein: CASSYWGQGNLLYEQYF.

This clonotype was detected ten times or more. The J gene is TRBJ1-6, the V gene TRBV12-3 or TRBV12-4, with D possibly matching TRBD1 (5 bases). This CDR3 region has 14 residues. The V end lost 6 bases, the J end lost 6 bases, and 12 bases lay between the germline ends. This CDR3 reads CASRHQGLNSPLHF. CDR3 DNA sequence: TGTGCCAGCAGGCACCAGGGCCTTAATTCACCCCTCCACTTT.